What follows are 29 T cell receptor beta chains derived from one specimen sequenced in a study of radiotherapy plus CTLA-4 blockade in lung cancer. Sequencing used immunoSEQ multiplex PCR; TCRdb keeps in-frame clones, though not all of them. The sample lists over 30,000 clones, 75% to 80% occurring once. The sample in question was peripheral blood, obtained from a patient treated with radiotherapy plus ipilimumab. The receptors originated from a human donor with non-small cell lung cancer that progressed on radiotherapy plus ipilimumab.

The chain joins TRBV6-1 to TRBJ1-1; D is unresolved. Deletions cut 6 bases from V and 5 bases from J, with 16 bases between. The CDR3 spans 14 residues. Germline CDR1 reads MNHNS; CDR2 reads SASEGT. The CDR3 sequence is CASSQGGRRTEAFF. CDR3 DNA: TGTGCCAGCAGCCAAGGAGGCAGAAGGACTGAAGCTTTCTTT.

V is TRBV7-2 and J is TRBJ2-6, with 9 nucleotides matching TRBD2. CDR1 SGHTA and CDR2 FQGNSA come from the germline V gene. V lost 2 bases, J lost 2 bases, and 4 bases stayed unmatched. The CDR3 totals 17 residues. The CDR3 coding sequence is TGTGCCAGCAGCTTACTAGCGGGGTCCCCTGGGGCCAACGTCCTGACTTTC. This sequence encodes CASSLLAGSPGANVLTF.

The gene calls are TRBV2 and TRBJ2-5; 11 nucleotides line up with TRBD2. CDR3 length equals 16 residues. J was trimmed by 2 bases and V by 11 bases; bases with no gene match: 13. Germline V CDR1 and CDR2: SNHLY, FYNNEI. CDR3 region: CASQKLTSGGQETQYF. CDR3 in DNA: TGTGCCTCCCAAAAACTCACTAGCGGGGGACAAGAGACCCAGTACTTC.

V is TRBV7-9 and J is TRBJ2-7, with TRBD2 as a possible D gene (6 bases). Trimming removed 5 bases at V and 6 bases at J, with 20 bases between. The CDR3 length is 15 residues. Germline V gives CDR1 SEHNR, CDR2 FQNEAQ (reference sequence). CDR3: CASSMYREPPAEQYF. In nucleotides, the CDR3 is TGTGCCAGCAGCATGTACCGGGAGCCCCCCGCCGAGCAGTACTTC.

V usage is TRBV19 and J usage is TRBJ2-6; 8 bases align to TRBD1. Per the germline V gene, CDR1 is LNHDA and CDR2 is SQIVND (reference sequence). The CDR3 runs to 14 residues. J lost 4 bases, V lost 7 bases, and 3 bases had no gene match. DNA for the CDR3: TGTGCCAGTATTGGACAGGGAGGGGCCAACGTCCTGACTTTC. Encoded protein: CASIGQGGANVLTF.

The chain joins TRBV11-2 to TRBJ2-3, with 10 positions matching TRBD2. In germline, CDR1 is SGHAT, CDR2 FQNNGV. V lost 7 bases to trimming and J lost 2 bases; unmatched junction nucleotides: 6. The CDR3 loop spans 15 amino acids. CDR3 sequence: CASTVSGGYTDTQYF. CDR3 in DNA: TGTGCCAGCACCGTTAGCGGGGGGTACACAGATACGCAGTATTTT.

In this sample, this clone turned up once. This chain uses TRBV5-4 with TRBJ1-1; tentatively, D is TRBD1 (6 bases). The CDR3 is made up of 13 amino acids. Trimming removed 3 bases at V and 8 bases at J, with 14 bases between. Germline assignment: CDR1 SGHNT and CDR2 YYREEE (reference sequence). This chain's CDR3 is CASSSLHTGEAFF. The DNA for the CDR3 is TGTGCCAGCAGCTCACTACATACAGGGGAAGCTTTCTTT.

This chain's CDR3 is CASSQDRDSGNTIYF. Written as DNA, the CDR3 is TGTGCCAGCAGCCAAGATCGCGACTCTGGAAACACCATATATTTT. The chain joins TRBV4-2 to TRBJ1-3; D remains ambiguous. V dropped 0 bases and J dropped 0 bases, with 6 bases sitting between them. Germline V gene lookup returns CDR1 LGHNA and CDR2 YNFKEQ. The CDR3 is made up of 15 amino acids.

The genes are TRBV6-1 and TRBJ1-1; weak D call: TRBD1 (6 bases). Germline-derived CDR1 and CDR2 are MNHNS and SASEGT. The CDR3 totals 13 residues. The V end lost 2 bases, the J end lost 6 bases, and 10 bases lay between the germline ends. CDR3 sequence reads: CASSESWTAEAFF. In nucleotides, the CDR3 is TGTGCCAGCAGTGAATCCTGGACAGCTGAAGCTTTCTTT.

The CDR3: CASSESNGNYGYTF. As DNA, the CDR3 is TGTGCCAGCAGTGAATCGAACGGGAACTATGGCTACACCTTC. The rearrangement links TRBV6-1 to TRBJ1-2, with no clear D. CDR1 is MNHNS and CDR2 is SASEGT in the germline V gene. Trimming left V 2 bases short and J 2 bases short, with 9 bases between. The CDR3 totals 14 residues.

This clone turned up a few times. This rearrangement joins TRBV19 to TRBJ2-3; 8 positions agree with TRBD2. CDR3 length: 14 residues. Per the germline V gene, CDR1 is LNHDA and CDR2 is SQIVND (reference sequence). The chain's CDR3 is CASGRGGLPDTQYF. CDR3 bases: TGTGCATCTGGCCGGGGGGGCCTCCCAGATACGCAGTATTTT.

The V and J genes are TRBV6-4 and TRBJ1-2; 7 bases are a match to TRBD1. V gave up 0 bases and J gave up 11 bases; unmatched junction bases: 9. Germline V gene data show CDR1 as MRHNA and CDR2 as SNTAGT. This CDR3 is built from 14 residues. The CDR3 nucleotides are TGTGCCAGCAGTGACTCTAGGGACAGCAGACGGTACACCTTC. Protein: CASSDSRDSRRYTF.

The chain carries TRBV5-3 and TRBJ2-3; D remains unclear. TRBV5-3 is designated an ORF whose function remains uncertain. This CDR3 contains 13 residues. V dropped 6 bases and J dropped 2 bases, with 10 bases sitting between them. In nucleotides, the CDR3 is TGTGCCAGAAAACGGGTCGTCACAGATACGCAGTATTTT. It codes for CARKRVVTDTQYF.

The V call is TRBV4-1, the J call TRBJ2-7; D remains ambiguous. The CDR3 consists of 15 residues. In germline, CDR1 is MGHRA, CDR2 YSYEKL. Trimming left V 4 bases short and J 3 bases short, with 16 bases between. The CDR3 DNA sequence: TGCGCCAGCAGCCTCAGCGCGCCGTTGGTCTACGAGCAGTACTTC. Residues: CASSLSAPLVYEQYF.

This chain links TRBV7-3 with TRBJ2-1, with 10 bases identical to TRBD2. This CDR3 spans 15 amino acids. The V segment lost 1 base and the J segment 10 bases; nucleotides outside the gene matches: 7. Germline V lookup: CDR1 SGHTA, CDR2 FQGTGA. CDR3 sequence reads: CASSLSLAGVGEQFF. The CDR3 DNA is TGTGCCAGCAGCTTAAGTCTAGCGGGGGTTGGGGAGCAGTTCTTC.

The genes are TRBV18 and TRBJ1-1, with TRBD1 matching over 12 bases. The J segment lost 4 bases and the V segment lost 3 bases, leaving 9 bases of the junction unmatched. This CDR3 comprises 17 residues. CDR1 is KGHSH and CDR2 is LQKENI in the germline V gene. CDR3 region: CASSPSGTGGIGTEAFF. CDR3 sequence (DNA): TGTGCCAGCTCACCTTCCGGGACAGGGGGCATCGGCACTGAAGCTTTCTTT.

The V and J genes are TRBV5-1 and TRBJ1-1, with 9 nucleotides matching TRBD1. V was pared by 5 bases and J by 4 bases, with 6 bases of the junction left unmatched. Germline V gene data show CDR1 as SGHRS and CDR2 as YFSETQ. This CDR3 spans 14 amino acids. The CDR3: CASRDTGGVTEAFF. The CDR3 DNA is TGCGCCAGCAGAGACACAGGGGGCGTCACTGAAGCTTTCTTT. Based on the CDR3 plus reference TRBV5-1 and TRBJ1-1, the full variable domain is KAGVTQTPRYLIKTRGQQVTLSCSPISGHRSVSWYQQTPGQGLQFLFEYFSETQRNKGNFPGRFSGRQFSNSRSEMNVSTLELGDSALYLCASRDTGGVTEAFFGQGTRLTVV.

The CDR3 DNA sequence: TGTGCCAGCAGCGAGCGACTAGCGGGGGCCGATACGCAGTATTTT. Amino acids: CASSERLAGADTQYF. V gene TRBV9 combines with J gene TRBJ2-3; 12 bases are a match to TRBD2. The CDR3 extends over 15 amino acids. Per the germline V gene, CDR1 is SGDLS and CDR2 is YYNGEE. V was pared by 3 bases and J by 6 bases, with 5 bases of the junction left unmatched.

The chain's CDR3 is CASSLGGGSTDTQYF. The CDR3 coding sequence is TGTGCCAGCAGCTTAGGTGGCGGAAGCACAGATACGCAGTATTTT. The chain uses TRBV13 and TRBJ2-3; D not certain. V lost 0 bases and J 0 bases, leaving 7 bases between the germline ends. Germline CDR1 PRHDT, CDR2 FYEKMQ (reference sequence). The CDR3 extends over 15 amino acids.

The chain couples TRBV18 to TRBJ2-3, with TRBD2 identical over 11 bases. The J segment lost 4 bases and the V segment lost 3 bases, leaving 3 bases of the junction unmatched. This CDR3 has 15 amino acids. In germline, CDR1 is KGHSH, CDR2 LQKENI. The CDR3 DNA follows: TGTGCCAGCTCACCTGGACTAGCGGGTGCAGATACGCAGTATTTT. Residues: CASSPGLAGADTQYF.

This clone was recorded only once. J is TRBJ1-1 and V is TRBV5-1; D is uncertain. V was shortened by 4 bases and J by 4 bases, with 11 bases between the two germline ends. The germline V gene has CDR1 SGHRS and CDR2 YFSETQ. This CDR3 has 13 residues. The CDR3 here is CASSLNGGTEAFF. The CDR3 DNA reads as TGCGCCAGCAGCCTGAACGGTGGCACTGAAGCTTTCTTT. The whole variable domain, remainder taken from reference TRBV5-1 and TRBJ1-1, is KAGVTQTPRYLIKTRGQQVTLSCSPISGHRSVSWYQQTPGQGLQFLFEYFSETQRNKGNFPGRFSGRQFSNSRSEMNVSTLELGDSALYLCASSLNGGTEAFFGQGTRLTVV.

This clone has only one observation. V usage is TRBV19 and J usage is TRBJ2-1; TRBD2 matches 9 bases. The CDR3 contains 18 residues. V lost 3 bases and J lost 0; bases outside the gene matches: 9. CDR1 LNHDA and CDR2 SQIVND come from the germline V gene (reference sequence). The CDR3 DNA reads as TGTGCCAGTAGTATCGCCTGGGCGGGGGGGACCTCCTACAATGAGCAGTTCTTC. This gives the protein CASSIAWAGGTSYNEQFF.

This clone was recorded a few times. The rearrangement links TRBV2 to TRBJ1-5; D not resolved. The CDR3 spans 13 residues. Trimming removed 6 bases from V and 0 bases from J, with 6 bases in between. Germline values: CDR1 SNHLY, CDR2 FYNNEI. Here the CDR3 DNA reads TGTGCCAGCAGCCCCAGTAGCAATCAGCCCCAGCATTTT. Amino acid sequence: CASSPSSNQPQHF.

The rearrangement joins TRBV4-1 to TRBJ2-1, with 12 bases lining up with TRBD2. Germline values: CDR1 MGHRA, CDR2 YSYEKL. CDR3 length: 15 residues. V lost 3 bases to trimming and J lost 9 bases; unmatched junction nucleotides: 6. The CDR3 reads CASSQRLAGAGEQFF. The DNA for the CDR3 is TGCGCCAGCAGCCAGAGACTAGCGGGGGCCGGTGAGCAGTTCTTC.

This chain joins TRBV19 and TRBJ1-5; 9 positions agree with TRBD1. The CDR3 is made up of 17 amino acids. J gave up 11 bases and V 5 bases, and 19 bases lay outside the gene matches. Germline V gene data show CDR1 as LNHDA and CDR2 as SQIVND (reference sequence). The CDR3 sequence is CASSSPGQGVSDKSQHF. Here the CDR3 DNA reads TGTGCCAGTAGTTCACCGGGACAGGGAGTAAGCGACAAGTCCCAGCATTTT.

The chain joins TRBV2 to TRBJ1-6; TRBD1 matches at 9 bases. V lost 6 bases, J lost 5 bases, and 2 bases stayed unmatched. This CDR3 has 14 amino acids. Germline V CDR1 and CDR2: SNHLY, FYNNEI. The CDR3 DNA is TGTGCCAGCAGGCGGGACAGGGATAATTCACCCCTCCACTTT. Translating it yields CASRRDRDNSPLHF.

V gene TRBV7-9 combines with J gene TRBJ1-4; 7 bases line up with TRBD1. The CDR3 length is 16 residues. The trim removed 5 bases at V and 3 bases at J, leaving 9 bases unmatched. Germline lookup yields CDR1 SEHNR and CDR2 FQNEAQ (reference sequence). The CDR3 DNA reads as TGTGCCAGCAGCCCTCGGATAGGGGGCCCTAATGAAAAACTGTTTTTT. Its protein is CASSPRIGGPNEKLFF.

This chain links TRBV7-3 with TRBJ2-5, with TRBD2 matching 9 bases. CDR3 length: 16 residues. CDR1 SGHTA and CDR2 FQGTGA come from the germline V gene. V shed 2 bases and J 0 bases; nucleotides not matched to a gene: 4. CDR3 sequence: CASSLGPSGDQETQYF. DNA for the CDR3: TGTGCCAGCAGCTTAGGGCCTAGCGGGGACCAAGAGACCCAGTACTTC.

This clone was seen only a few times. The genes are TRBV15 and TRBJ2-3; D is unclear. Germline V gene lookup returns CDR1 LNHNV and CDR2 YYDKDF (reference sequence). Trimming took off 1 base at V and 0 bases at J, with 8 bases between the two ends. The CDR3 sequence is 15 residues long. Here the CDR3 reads CATSRGGTSTDTQYF. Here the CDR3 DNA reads TGTGCCACCAGCAGAGGCGGAACTAGCACAGATACGCAGTATTTT.